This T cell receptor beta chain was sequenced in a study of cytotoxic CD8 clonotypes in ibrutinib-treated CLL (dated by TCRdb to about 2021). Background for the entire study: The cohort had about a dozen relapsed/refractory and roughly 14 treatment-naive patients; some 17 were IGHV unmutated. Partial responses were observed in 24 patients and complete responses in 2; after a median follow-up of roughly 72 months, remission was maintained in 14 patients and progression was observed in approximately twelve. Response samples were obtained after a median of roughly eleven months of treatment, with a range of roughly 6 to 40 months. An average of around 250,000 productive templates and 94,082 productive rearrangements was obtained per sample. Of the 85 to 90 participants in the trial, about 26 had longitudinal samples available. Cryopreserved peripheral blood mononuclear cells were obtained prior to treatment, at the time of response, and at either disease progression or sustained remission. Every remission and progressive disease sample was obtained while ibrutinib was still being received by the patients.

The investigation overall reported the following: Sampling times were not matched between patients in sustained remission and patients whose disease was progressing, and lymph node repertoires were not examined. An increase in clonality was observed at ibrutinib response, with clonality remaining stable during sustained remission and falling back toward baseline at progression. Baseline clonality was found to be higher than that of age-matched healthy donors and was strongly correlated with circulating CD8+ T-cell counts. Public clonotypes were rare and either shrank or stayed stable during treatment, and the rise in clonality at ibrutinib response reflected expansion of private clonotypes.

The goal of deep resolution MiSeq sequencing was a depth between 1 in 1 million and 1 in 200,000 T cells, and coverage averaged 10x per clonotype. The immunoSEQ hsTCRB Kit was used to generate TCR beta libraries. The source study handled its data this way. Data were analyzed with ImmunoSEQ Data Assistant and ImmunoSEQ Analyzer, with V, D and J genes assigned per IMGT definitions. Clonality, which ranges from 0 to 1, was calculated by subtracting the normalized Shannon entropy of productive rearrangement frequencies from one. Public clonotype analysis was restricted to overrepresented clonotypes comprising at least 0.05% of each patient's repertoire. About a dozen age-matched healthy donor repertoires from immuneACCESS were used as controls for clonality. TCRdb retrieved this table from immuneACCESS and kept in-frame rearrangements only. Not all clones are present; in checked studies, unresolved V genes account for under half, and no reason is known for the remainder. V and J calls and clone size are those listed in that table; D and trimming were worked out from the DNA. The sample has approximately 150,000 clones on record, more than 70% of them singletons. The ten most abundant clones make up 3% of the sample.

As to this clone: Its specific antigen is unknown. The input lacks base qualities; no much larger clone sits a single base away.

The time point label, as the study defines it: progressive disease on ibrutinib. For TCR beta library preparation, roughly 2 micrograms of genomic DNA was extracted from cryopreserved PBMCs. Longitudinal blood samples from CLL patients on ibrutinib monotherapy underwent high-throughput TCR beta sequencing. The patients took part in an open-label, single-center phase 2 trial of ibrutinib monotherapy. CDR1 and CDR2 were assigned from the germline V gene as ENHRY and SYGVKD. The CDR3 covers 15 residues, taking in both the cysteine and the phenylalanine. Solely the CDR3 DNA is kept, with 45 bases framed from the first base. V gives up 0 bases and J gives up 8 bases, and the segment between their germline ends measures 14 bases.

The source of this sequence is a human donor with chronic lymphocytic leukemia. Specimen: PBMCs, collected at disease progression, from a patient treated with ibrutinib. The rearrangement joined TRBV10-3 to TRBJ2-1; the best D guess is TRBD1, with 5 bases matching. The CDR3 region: CAISESGQGLDEQFF. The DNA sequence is TGTGCCATCAGTGAGTCTGGTCAGGGTCTTGATGAGCAGTTCTTC.